What follows are 22 T cell receptor beta chains derived from one specimen sequenced in a study of blood T cell repertoires in COVID-19 (dated by TCRdb to about 2020). Library creation used the immunoSEQ multiplex PCR assay. The source is immuneACCESS, and TCRdb retained only in-frame sequences with V and J called. Part of the clones is not carried over; for the studies checked, unresolved V genes explain less than half of this, and the remainder is unexplained. In this sample the table shows 200,000 to 250,000 clones, approximately 86% of which occur a single time. Of the sample, 9.5% to 13% falls within the top ten clones. The sample comprised peripheral blood. These receptors came from a woman in her forties or fifties with COVID-19, enrolled during active disease.

CDR3 loop: CASSPPGHETNIQYF. In DNA form, the CDR3 reads TGTGCCAGCAGCCCCCCGGGACATGAGACGAACATTCAGTACTTC. The genes are TRBV6-2 or TRBV6-3 and TRBJ2-4, with a weak D call TRBD1 (6 bases). Looked up from germline, CDR1 is MNHEY and CDR2 is SVGEGT. The ends were cut back, 6 bases at V and 7 bases at J, with 19 bases in the middle. This CDR3 region has 15 residues.

This clone was detected only a few times. The chain recombines TRBV6-6 with TRBJ1-1; D gene uncertain. The V and J ends lost 0 bases and 5 bases respectively, with 10 bases between them. Germline values: CDR1 MNHNY, CDR2 SVGAGI (reference sequence). This CDR3 is 14 amino acids long. CDR3 sequence reads: CASSYSGSGTEAFF. For the CDR3, the DNA is TGTGCCAGCAGTTACTCGGGAAGCGGGACTGAAGCTTTCTTT.

The chain links TRBV4-1 to TRBJ2-5; D unresolved. V was pared by 0 bases and J by 4 bases, with 9 bases between. The CDR3 loop spans 14 amino acids. Germline V lookup: CDR1 MGHRA, CDR2 YSYEKL. For the CDR3, the DNA is TGCGCCAGCAGCCAAGATCTTAGCTCAGAGACCCAGTACTTC. This translates into CASSQDLSSETQYF.

The V and J genes are TRBV9 and TRBJ1-1, with 10 bases aligning to TRBD1. CDR3 length: 16 residues. Germline V gene data show CDR1 as SGDLS and CDR2 as YYNGEE. V was pared by 0 bases and J by 3 bases, with 5 bases of the junction left unmatched. As DNA, the CDR3 is TGTGCCAGCAGCGTAGTCGGGGGGACAGGGGACACTGAAGCTTTCTTT. Its protein is CASSVVGGTGDTEAFF.

The V call is TRBV20-1, the J call TRBJ1-4; tentatively, D is TRBD1 (6 bases). Trimming cost V 5 bases and J 13 bases, with 14 bases left between them. Germline-derived CDR1 and CDR2 are DFQATT and SNEGSKA (reference sequence). This CDR3 region has 11 residues. The CDR3 region is CSALPGDRLFF. CDR3 DNA sequence: TGCAGTGCTCTCCCAGGGGATAGACTGTTTTTT.

This clone was counted a few times. V usage is TRBV19 and J usage is TRBJ2-5; 7 bases are shared with TRBD1. CDR3 length: 13 amino acids. Germline lookup yields CDR1 LNHDA and CDR2 SQIVND (reference sequence). With V trimmed by 7 bases and J by 5 bases, 7 bases remained unmatched. The CDR3 DNA reads TGTGCCAGTAATAGGGGGCGCGGGGAGACCCAGTACTTC. This translates into CASNRGRGETQYF.

This clone was seen a handful of times. This sequence joins TRBV5-6 and TRBJ1-5, with 8 nucleotides matching TRBD1. The germline CDR1 and CDR2 sequences are SGHDT and YYEEEE. This CDR3 has 16 residues. J lost 0 bases, V lost 4 bases, and 6 bases had no gene match. CDR3 in DNA: TGTGCCAGCAGCATGAAGCAGGGGGCTAGCAATCAGCCCCAGCATTTT. Protein sequence: CASSMKQGASNQPQHF.

The chain carries TRBV5-4 and TRBJ1-3; weak D call: TRBD1 (5 bases). CDR3 size: 14 residues. Germline loops: CDR1 SGHNT, CDR2 YYREEE (reference sequence). With 4 bases removed from V and 6 bases from J, the gap between germline ends came to 14 bases. The CDR3 sequence is CASSLDRSLNTIYF. Here the CDR3 DNA reads TGTGCCAGCAGCCTTGACAGATCCCTAAACACCATATATTTT. Full variable domain (outside the CDR3, taken from reference TRBV5-4 and TRBJ1-3): ETGVTQSPTHLIKTRGQQVTLRCSSQSGHNTVSWYQQALGQGPQFIFQYYREEENGRGNFPPRFSGLQFPNYSSELNVNALELDDSALYLCASSLDRSLNTIYFGEGSWLTVV.

The chain uses TRBV28 and TRBJ1-5; 12 bases line up with TRBD1. Germline lookup yields CDR1 MDHEN and CDR2 SYDVKM. J lost 5 bases, V lost 6 bases, and 5 bases had no gene match. CDR3 size: 15 residues. CDR3 DNA: TGTGCCAGCAGCCTAGGGACAGGGGGCCATCAGCCCCAGCATTTT. Its translation is CASSLGTGGHQPQHF.

This clone occurred once. The genes are TRBV6-6 and TRBJ1-3; D ambiguous. The CDR3 loop spans 14 amino acids. Germline CDR1 is MNHNY and CDR2 is SVGAGI (reference sequence). V was clipped by 5 bases and J by 3 bases, with 11 bases between them. This CDR3 is CASSPSGGGNTIYF. The CDR3 DNA follows: TGTGCCAGCAGTCCCTCCGGTGGTGGAAACACCATATATTTT.

The chain combines TRBV5-8 with TRBJ1-2, with D perhaps TRBD1 (5 bases). This CDR3 is 13 amino acids long. Per germline, CDR1 SGHTS and CDR2 YDEGEE. Trimming removed 6 bases at V and 4 bases at J, with 13 bases between. The DNA of the CDR3 is TGTGCCAGCAACTCCGGGGGGGGCTATGGCTACACCTTC. Residues: CASNSGGGYGYTF.

V usage is TRBV5-1 and J usage is TRBJ1-1; D is undetermined. Germline CDR1 reads SGHRS; CDR2 reads YFSETQ. This CDR3 comprises 14 residues. Trimming left V 0 bases short and J 1 base short, with 7 bases between. The CDR3 DNA sequence: TGCGCCAGCAGCTTGGATGGGAGGAACACTGAAGCTTTCTTT. It encodes CASSLDGRNTEAFF.

The chain links TRBV12-2 to TRBJ2-4; the table calls TRBD2, which could not be checked here. TRBV12-2 is assigned pseudogene status. CDR3 length equals 19 residues. For the CDR3, the DNA is TGTGCAAGTCGCTTAAGAGGGGACTCACACATTTTAGCCAAAAACATTCAGTACTTC. Protein product: CASRLRGDSHILAKNIQYF.

This CDR3 is CASRGDVAYEQYF. CDR3 bases: TGTGCCAGCAGAGGAGACGTCGCCTACGAGCAGTACTTC. The chain has TRBV2 and TRBJ2-7; no firm D call. V lost 6 bases to trimming and J lost 2 bases, with 11 bases between them. Germline CDR1 SNHLY, CDR2 FYNNEI. The CDR3 covers 13 residues.

The rearrangement links TRBV5-5 to TRBJ2-7, with D possibly TRBD1 on 6 matching bases. Germline V CDR1 and CDR2: SGHKS, YYEKEE (reference sequence). This CDR3 spans 16 amino acids. Trimming shortened V by 5 bases and J by 3 bases, and 21 bases separated the two germline ends. The CDR3 nucleotides are TGTGCCAGCAGGGAGCCTCCCCCCCTCAGGGGCTACGAGCAGTACGTC. This sequence encodes CASREPPPLRGYEQYV.

This clone is labeled medium-sized. The J gene is TRBJ1-1, the V gene TRBV2, with D possibly being TRBD1 (5 bases). The CDR3 consists of 16 residues. Trimming took 3 bases from V and 1 from J, leaving 15 bases between them. Per the germline V gene, CDR1 is SNHLY and CDR2 is FYNNEI. CDR3: CASSEMGGFSNTEAFF. The CDR3 DNA sequence: TGTGCCAGCAGTGAGATGGGGGGTTTTTCGAACACTGAAGCTTTCTTT. Variable domain in full (rest from reference TRBV2 and TRBJ1-1): EPEVTQTPSHQVTQMGQEVILRCVPISNHLYFYWYRQILGQKVEFLVSFYNNEISEKSEIFDDQFSVERPDGSNFTLKIRSTKLEDSAMYFCASSEMGGFSNTEAFFGQGTRLTVV.

V is TRBV6-5 and J is TRBJ2-2; D is unresolved. The germline CDR1 and CDR2 sequences are MNHEY and SVGAGI. CDR3 length: 15 residues. V lost 2 bases and J 1 base, leaving 8 bases between the germline ends. The CDR3 is CASSYKQLNTGELFF. CDR3 DNA sequence: TGTGCCAGCAGTTACAAACAGCTGAACACCGGGGAGCTGTTTTTT.

The V call is TRBV2, the J call TRBJ1-2; a possible D gene is TRBD1 (6 bases). Trimming shortened V by 2 bases and J by 5 bases, and 6 bases separated the two germline ends. Per germline, CDR1 SNHLY and CDR2 FYNNEI. The CDR3 spans 12 residues. The CDR3 DNA follows: TGTGCCAGCAGTGAACAGGGGTATGGCTACACCTTC. It yields the protein CASSEQGYGYTF.

This chain links TRBV19 with TRBJ2-3, with 7 bases that match TRBD1. The junction had 2 bases not matched to a gene; V was cut back by 2 bases and J by 0 bases. The length of the CDR3 is 15 residues. The germline V gene has CDR1 LNHDA and CDR2 SQIVND (reference sequence). The CDR3 protein is CASSIRQGSTDTQYF. The CDR3 coding sequence is TGTGCCAGTAGTATACGACAGGGAAGCACAGATACGCAGTATTTT.

The V gene is TRBV15, the J gene TRBJ1-4; 7 bases agree with TRBD1. The length of the CDR3 is 14 residues. Germline CDR1 LNHNV, CDR2 YYDKDF (reference sequence). With V trimmed by 4 bases and J by 3 bases, 2 bases remained unmatched. The CDR3 protein is CATSTGQPNEKLFF. The CDR3 nucleotides read TGTGCCACCAGCACGGGACAGCCTAATGAAAAACTGTTTTTT.

V gene TRBV6-5 combines with J gene TRBJ2-1, with a possible D match to TRBD1 (5 bases). Per the germline V gene, CDR1 is MNHEY and CDR2 is SVGAGI. Trimming cost V 0 bases and J 6 bases, with 9 bases left between them. The length of the CDR3 is 14 residues. The CDR3 spells CASSYSRQINEQFF. DNA of the CDR3: TGTGCCAGCAGTTACTCGAGACAGATCAATGAGCAGTTCTTC.

V usage is TRBV6-2 or TRBV6-3 and J usage is TRBJ1-6; 8 bases are a match to TRBD1. The V gene's germline CDR1 is MNHEY and CDR2 SVGEGT. J lost 10 bases, V lost 2 bases, and 4 bases had no gene match. The CDR3 spans 14 residues. The CDR3 DNA reads as TGTGCCAGCAGTTACGCGGGACAGGCCTCACCCCTCCACTTT. Its translation: CASSYAGQASPLHF.